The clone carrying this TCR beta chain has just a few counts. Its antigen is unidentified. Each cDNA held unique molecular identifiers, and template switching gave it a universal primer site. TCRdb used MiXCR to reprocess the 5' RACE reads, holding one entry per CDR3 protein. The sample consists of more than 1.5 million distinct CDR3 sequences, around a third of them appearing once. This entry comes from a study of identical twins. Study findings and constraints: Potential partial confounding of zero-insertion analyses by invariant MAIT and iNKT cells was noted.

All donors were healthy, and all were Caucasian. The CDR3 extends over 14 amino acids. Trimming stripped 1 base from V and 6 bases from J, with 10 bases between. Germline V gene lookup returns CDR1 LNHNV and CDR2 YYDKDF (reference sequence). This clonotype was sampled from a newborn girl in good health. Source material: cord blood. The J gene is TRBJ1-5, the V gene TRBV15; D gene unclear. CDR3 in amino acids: CATSRVSGVQPQHF. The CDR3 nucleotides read TGTGCCACCAGCAGAGTGAGCGGGGTTCAGCCCCAGCATTTT.